Below are 4 T cell receptor beta chains sequenced from a single sample in a study of Graves' ophthalmopathy and Graves' hyperthyroidism. TCR beta CDR3 regions were amplified from RNA transcripts. HTBI primers were used in a first-round RT-PCR, which preceded a second-round multiplex PCR. A single record per CDR3 protein comes from TCRdb applying MiXCR to the multiplex PCR reads. The sample holds almost 750,000 distinct CDR3 sequences, approximately 40% seen once. The sequenced sample was peripheral blood. The receptors were gathered from an adult man with Graves' ophthalmopathy.

The rearrangement links TRBV24-1 to TRBJ1-5; D is unresolved. The V and J ends lost 11 bases and 5 bases respectively, with 15 bases between them. From germline, CDR1 is KGHDR and CDR2 SFDVKD. The CDR3 runs 13 residues. The DNA for the CDR3 is TGTGCCAGCAGCCAAGCCATGGATCAGCCCCAGCATTTT. Translated, it gives CASSQAMDQPQHF.

This chain joins TRBV12-3 or TRBV12-4 and TRBJ1-2, with D tentatively TRBD1 (6 bases). CDR3 size: 15 residues. Trimming stripped 6 bases from V and 8 bases from J, with 22 bases between. CDR3 loop: CASRRNGQRVWGYTF. The CDR3 DNA is TGTGCCAGCAGGCGAAACGGACAGAGAGTATGGGGCTACACCTTC.

A remark on this clonotype: Since a much larger clone is just one base distant, this may be a read error. The V call is TRBV29-1, the J call TRBJ2-7; possible D gene TRBD2, 6 bases. The CDR3 has 14 residues. Germline V gives CDR1 SQVTM, CDR2 ANQGSEA. Trimming removed 4 bases from V and 6 bases from J, with 19 bases in between. For the CDR3, the DNA is TGCAGCGTTGTAGGCAGGGAGGATCCCTTCGAGCAGTACTTC. This codes for CSVVGREDPFEQYF.

This clonotype was counted at least ten times. This chain joins TRBV19 and TRBJ1-2; 9 nucleotides match TRBD1. J gave up 4 bases and V 6 bases, and 6 bases lay outside the gene matches. This CDR3 spans 14 amino acids. The V gene's germline CDR1 is LNHDA and CDR2 SQIVND (reference sequence). CDR3 DNA: TGTGCCAGTAGCACAGGGGGCGAGGGCTATGGCTACACCTTC. Amino acid sequence: CASSTGGEGYGYTF. Complete variable domain (other parts from reference TRBV19 and TRBJ1-2): DGGITQSPKYLFRKEGQNVTLSCEQNLNHDAMYWYRQDPGQGLRLIYYSQIVNDFQKGDIAEGYSVSREKKESFPLTVTSAQKNPTAFYLCASSTGGEGYGYTFGSGTRLTVV.